This is a list of T cell receptor beta chains from one sample in a study of OX40 agonist ivuxolimab in advanced cancers. Libraries were prepared by immunoSEQ multiplex PCR; TCRdb keeps only in-frame clonotypes and omits some of them. The sample has roughly 56,000 clones, 70% to 90% seen once. Specimen: CD4+ or CD8+ T cells sorted from blood, collected in a trial of the OX40 agonist ivuxolimab. These receptors were taken from an adult with an advanced solid tumor such as melanoma, head and neck, liver or kidney cancer. CDR3s include the opening cysteine and the closing phenylalanine or tryptophan. A D gene is named only where the DNA matches it firmly.

>TRBV7-9|NA|TRBJ1-5
CASSLGGVNQPQHF
TGTGCCAGCAGCTTAGGGGGGGTCAATCAGCCCCAGCATTTT
>TRBV5-1|NA|TRBJ2-7
CASSLDGSSYEQYF
TGCGCCAGCAGCTTGGATGGGAGCTCCTACGAGCAGTACTTC
>TRBV28|TRBD2|TRBJ2-1
CASSPPGGLATSSYNEQFF
TGTGCCAGCAGCCCCCCTGGGGGACTAGCGACGAGCTCCTACAATGAGCAGTTCTTC
>TRBV2|TRBD1|TRBJ1-1
CASREQGVGTEAFF
TGTGCCAGCAGGGAACAGGGGGTAGGCACTGAAGCTTTCTTT
>TRBV14|NA|TRBJ1-2
CASSQGQNYGYTF
TGTGCCAGCAGCCAAGGACAGAACTATGGCTACACCTTC
>TRBV10-2|NA|TRBJ1-5
CASSESRGESNQPQHF
TGCGCCAGCAGTGAGTCGAGGGGGGAGAGCAATCAGCCCCAGCATTTT
>TRBV18|TRBD1|TRBJ2-5
CASSPRQGETQYF
TGTGCCAGCTCACCCCGACAGGGAGAGACCCAGTACTTC
>TRBV5-6|TRBD1|TRBJ1-2
CASSRVGQGASGYTF
TGTGCCAGCAGCCGGGTGGGGCAGGGGGCGTCTGGCTACACCTTC
>TRBV5-6|TRBD1|TRBJ1-2
CASRIDRGGSHGYTF
TGTGCCAGCAGAATAGACAGGGGGGGTAGTCATGGCTACACCTTC
>TRBV2|NA|TRBJ1-2
CASSPTTPGYTF
TGTGCCAGCAGCCCGACCACGCCGGGCTACACCTTC
>TRBV11-2|TRBD2|TRBJ2-3
CASSLVAGADTQYF
TGTGCCAGCAGCTTAGTAGCGGGAGCAGATACGCAGTATTTT